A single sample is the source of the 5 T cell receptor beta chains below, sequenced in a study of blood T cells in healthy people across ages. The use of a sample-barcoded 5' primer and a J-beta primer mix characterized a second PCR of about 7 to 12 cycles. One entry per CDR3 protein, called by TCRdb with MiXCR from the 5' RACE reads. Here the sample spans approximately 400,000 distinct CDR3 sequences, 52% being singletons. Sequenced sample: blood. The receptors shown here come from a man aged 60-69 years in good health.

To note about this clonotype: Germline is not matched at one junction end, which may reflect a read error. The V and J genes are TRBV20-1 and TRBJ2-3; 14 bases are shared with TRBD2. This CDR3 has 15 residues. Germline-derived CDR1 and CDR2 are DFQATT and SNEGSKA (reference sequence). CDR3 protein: CSATGTSGSPDTRYF. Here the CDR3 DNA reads TGCAGTGCTACTGGGACTAGCGGGAGTCCAGATACGCGGTATTTT.

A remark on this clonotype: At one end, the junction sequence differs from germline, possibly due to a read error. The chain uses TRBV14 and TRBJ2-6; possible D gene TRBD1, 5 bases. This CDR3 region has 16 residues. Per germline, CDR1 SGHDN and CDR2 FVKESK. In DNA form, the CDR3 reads TGTACCAGCAGCCAAGGGGTCCCCTCTGGGGCCAACGTCCTGACTTTC. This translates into CTSSQGVPSGANVLTF.

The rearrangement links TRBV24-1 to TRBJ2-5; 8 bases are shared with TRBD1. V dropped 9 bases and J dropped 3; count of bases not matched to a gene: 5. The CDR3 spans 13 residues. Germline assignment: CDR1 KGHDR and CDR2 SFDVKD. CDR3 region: CATRDRFKETQYF. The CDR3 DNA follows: TGTGCCACCCGGGACAGGTTTAAAGAGACCCAGTACTTC.

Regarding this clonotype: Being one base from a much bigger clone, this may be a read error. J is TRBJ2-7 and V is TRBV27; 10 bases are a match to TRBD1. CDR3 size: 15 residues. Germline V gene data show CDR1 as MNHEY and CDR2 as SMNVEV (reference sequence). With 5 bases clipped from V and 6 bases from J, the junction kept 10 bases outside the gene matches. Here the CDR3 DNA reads TGTGCCAGCAGTCCTGGCTGGACAGGGGGGAGCGAGCAGTACTTC. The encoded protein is CASSPGWTGGSEQYF.

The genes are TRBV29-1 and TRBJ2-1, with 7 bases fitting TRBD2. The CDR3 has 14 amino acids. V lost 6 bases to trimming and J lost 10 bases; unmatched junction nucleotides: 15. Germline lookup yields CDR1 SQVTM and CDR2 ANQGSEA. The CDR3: CSVRQGGGRGEQFF. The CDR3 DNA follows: TGCAGCGTCCGCCAGGGAGGCGGGCGGGGGGAGCAGTTCTTC.